This T cell receptor beta chain was recorded in a study of cytomegalovirus exposure and HLA in healthy donors. Study-level results: Earlier analysis yielded a pattern in which most TCR beta V segments were productive about 87% or about 30% of the time. One variant, a missense change in DCLRE1C, was linked in a later analysis to TCR beta V- and J-gene trimming.

The CDR3 is 14 residues long. After removal of 5 bases from V and 4 bases from J, the junction contained 4 bases not matched to a gene. Germline V CDR1 and CDR2: SEHNR, FQNEAQ (reference sequence). The PCR made use of 60 Vbeta and 13 Jbeta primers. In the authors' methods: The count from a later analysis was roughly 80 million unique TCR beta chains, 9 million to 12 million of them shared. The repertoire was sequenced with immunoSEQ multiplex PCR; TCRdb's copy has only in-frame clones and lacks some. From that table come the V and J calls and clone size; the DNA was used to work out D and trimming. Of over 150,000 clones in the sample, 79% were seen once. Though probably carrying unrecorded immune exposures, donors were nominally healthy at sampling. For this clone: Its antigen is as yet unknown.

This receptor was identified in a middle-aged man in good health and CMV-seronegative. The chain couples TRBV7-9 to TRBJ1-4; 7 nucleotides agree with TRBD1. The sample comprised PBMCs. The CDR3 is CASSQGQNNEKLFF. Here the CDR3 DNA reads TGTGCCAGCAGCCAGGGACAGAATAATGAAAAACTGTTTTTT.